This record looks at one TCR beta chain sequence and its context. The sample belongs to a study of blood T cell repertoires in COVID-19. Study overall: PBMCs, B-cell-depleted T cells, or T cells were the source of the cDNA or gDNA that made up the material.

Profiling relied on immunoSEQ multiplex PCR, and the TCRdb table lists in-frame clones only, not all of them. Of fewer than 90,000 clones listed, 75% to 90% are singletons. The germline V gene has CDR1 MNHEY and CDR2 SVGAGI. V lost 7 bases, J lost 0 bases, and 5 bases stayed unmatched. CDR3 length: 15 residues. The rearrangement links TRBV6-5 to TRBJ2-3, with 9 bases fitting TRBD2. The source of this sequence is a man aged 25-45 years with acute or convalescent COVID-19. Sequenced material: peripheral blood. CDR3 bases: TGTGCCAGCACCCCGGGACTAGCTAGCACAGATACGCAGTATTTT. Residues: CASTPGLASTDTQYF.